Described below is a single T cell receptor beta chain sequence and its context. These data come from a study of blood T cell repertoires in COVID-19. This table comes from immunoSEQ multiplex PCR, and its TCRdb copy is limited to in-frame clones, with some not included. The sample records 240,000 or so clones, more than 75% being singletons. This CDR3 is built from 14 residues. V was pared by 5 bases and J by 0 bases, with 8 bases between. Germline CDR1 and CDR2: SGDLS and YYNGEE. The sequencing input was peripheral blood. J is TRBJ2-2 and V is TRBV9; D perhaps matches TRBD1 (6 bases). The TCR was taken from an older woman with active or convalescent COVID-19. CDR3 sequence reads: CASRGATNTGELFF. CDR3 DNA sequence: TGTGCCAGCAGGGGGGCCACGAACACCGGGGAGCTGTTTTTT.